A single sample is the source of the 7 T cell receptor beta chains below, sequenced in a study of post-analysis software for immune sequencing data. Points from the study as a whole: A handful of TRBV segments occurring more often in patients than controls included TRBV5-6, TRBV5-1 and TRBV20-1.

Each TCR beta cDNA library carried unique molecular identifiers. TCRdb analysed the PCR reads with MiXCR anew, one entry per CDR3 protein. The sample gives 750,000 to 950,000 distinct CDR3 sequences, about 50% of which show up once; 4.6% is in the top ten. Antigens for these TCRs are unknown. Specimen: blood. The receptors stem from a girl aged 5 to 17 with multiple sclerosis.

The chain is built from TRBV21-1 and TRBJ2-5; the table assigns TRBD2, which was not confirmed against the DNA. TRBV21-1 counts as a pseudogene. The CDR3 loop spans 18 amino acids. The CDR3 DNA sequence: TGTGCCAGCGGCAAAGCCCCTCCCGCTAGCGGGAGGATTGAGACCCAGTACTTC. It codes for CASGKAPPASGRIETQYF.

The gene calls are TRBV29-1 and TRBJ1-1; maybe TRBD1 (5 bases). V gave up 0 bases and J gave up 5 bases, with 13 bases separating them. The CDR3 contains 14 residues. The germline V gene encodes CDR1 SQVTM and CDR2 ANQGSEA. The CDR3 here is CSVEDNRLGTEAFF. The CDR3 DNA reads as TGCAGCGTTGAAGATAACAGGTTAGGGACTGAAGCTTTCTTT.

The CDR3 nucleotides read TGTGCCAGCAGTCCAGACTATTACTACAATGAGCAGTTCTTC. This sequence encodes CASSPDYYYNEQFF. The rearrangement uses TRBV6-4 and TRBJ2-1; a possible D gene is TRBD2 (5 bases). This CDR3 is 14 amino acids long. CDR1 is MRHNA and CDR2 is SNTAGT in the germline V gene. With 5 bases removed from V and 3 bases from J, the gap between germline ends came to 11 bases.

V and J are TRBV4-1 and TRBJ2-3; D is possibly TRBD2 (6 bases). Germline-derived CDR1 and CDR2 are MGHRA and YSYEKL. This CDR3 has 18 residues. Trimming shortened V by 3 bases and J by 6 bases, and 25 bases separated the two germline ends. The CDR3 here is CASSHPKGGGRALDTQYF. The CDR3 DNA follows: TGCGCCAGCAGCCACCCCAAGGGAGGTGGCAGAGCACTTGATACGCAGTATTTT.

The chain links TRBV20-1 to TRBJ2-1; D call uncertain. The CDR3 contains 14 residues. Germline loops: CDR1 DFQATT, CDR2 SNEGSKA (reference sequence). V lost 0 bases to trimming and J lost 4 bases, with 10 bases between them. CDR3 in amino acids: CSARDSIGYNEQFF. The CDR3 DNA reads TGCAGTGCTAGAGATTCGATAGGGTACAATGAGCAGTTCTTC.

The rearrangement links TRBV5-1 to TRBJ2-2, with 11 nucleotides matching TRBD2. Germline CDR1 and CDR2: SGHRS and YFSETQ. The CDR3 is 16 residues long. J was trimmed by 2 bases and V by 1 base; bases with no gene match: 1. In DNA form, the CDR3 reads TGCGCCAGCAGCTTGCTAGCGGGAGGTAACACCGGGGAGCTGTTTTTT. Translation gives CASSLLAGGNTGELFF.

The chain is built from TRBV30 and TRBJ1-2; D may be TRBD1 (6 bases). The germline gives CDR1 GTSNPN, CDR2 SVGIG (reference sequence). This CDR3 region has 15 residues. The germline V and J ends were trimmed by 2 bases and 6 bases, with 19 bases remaining between them. CDR3 nucleotide sequence: TGTGCCTGGAGTCCCTCCTTATGGGGGCGCCATGGCTACACCTTC. Amino acids: CAWSPSLWGRHGYTF.